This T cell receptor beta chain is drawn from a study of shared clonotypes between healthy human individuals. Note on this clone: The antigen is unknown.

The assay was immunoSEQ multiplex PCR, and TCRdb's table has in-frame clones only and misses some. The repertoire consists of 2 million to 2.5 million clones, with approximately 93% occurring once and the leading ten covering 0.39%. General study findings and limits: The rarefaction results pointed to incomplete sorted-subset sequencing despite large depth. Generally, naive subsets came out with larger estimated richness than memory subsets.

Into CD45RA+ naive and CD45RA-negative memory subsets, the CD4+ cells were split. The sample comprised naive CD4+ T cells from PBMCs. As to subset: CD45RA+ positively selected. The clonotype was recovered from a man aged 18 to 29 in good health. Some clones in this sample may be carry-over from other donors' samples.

The CDR3 region is CASITQAGAFTF. CDR3 sequence (DNA): TGTGCCAGCATCACCCAAGCGGGGGCCTTCACCTTC. V usage is TRBV2 and J usage is TRBJ1-2; D is perhaps TRBD1 (6 bases). The length of the CDR3 is 12 residues. Per germline, CDR1 SNHLY and CDR2 FYNNEI. Trimming cost V 7 bases and J 13 bases, with 19 bases left between them.